Shown below are 9 T cell receptor beta chains from a single sample sequenced in a study of shared clonotypes between healthy human individuals. Method: immunoSEQ multiplex PCR; TCRdb's copy keeps in-frame clones and lacks some. The repertoire consists of about 670,000 clones, with 55% to 75% occurring once and the leading ten covering around 2%. The sample comprised memory CD4+ T cells sorted from blood. Subset defined: CD45RA-negative fraction. These receptors were taken from a woman aged 25 to 45 in good health.

A word on this clone: At one of its ends the junction is not consistent with the germline gene, which may arise from a read error. The chain is built from TRBV5-6 and TRBJ2-7; 7 bases agree with TRBD1. The CDR3 extends over 15 amino acids. Per germline, CDR1 SGHDT and CDR2 YYEEEE. CDR3 protein: CASRLVTGDIYEQYF. For the CDR3, the DNA is TGTGCCAGCAGGTTGGTAACAGGGGATATCTACGAGCAGTACTTC.

This chain joins TRBV28 and TRBJ2-7, with D perhaps matching TRBD1 (6 bases). Germline CDR1 and CDR2: MDHEN and SYDVKM. The length of the CDR3 is 13 residues. Trimming took off 10 bases at V and 6 bases at J, with 19 bases between the two ends. The DNA for the CDR3 is TGTGCCACCAAACAACAGGGTTGGGGCGAGCAGTACTTC. Residues: CATKQQGWGEQYF.

The genes are TRBV9 and TRBJ2-3, with 14 bases lining up with TRBD2. The CDR3 runs to 17 residues. Germline values: CDR1 SGDLS, CDR2 YYNGEE. V lost 5 bases and J lost 4; bases outside the gene matches: 9. CDR3 sequence reads: CASSKGTSGSIADTQYF. The CDR3 region has the DNA TGTGCCAGCAGTAAGGGGACTAGCGGGAGTATCGCAGATACGCAGTATTTT.

The chain joins TRBV30 to TRBJ1-2; D possibly corresponds to TRBD1 (6 bases). The CDR3 covers 14 residues. Trimming pared 1 base from V and 2 bases from J, leaving 11 bases between. The germline V gene encodes CDR1 GTSNPN and CDR2 SVGIG (reference sequence). The CDR3 DNA is TGTGCCTGGAGTGGTCAGGGGCTAAACTATGGCTACACCTTC. Translation: CAWSGQGLNYGYTF.

This sequence joins TRBV27 and TRBJ2-2; 7 positions match TRBD1. The CDR3 is 16 amino acids. Germline lookup yields CDR1 MNHEY and CDR2 SMNVEV (reference sequence). Trimming at V came to 3 bases and at J to 7 bases, leaving 11 bases not matched to a gene. Here the CDR3 DNA reads TGTGCCAGCAGTTTGGGATACAGGGGCAGGGGCGGGGAGCTGTTTTTT. Its translation is CASSLGYRGRGGELFF.

The chain is built from TRBV28 and TRBJ2-5; D unclear. Germline lookup yields CDR1 MDHEN and CDR2 SYDVKM. Trimming stripped 5 bases from V and 7 bases from J, with 17 bases between. The CDR3 loop spans 14 amino acids. The CDR3, as DNA: TGTGCCAGCAGTCGTCGGAAACCTACGGGGACCCAGTACTTC. Translation gives CASSRRKPTGTQYF.

The rearrangement joins TRBV28 to TRBJ1-5; perhaps TRBD1 as D (5 bases). Per germline, CDR1 MDHEN and CDR2 SYDVKM. Trimming removed 6 bases at V and 0 bases at J, with 27 bases between. The CDR3 is 20 amino acids. Here the CDR3 DNA reads TGTGCCAGCAGCGGTTCGTTCGGTGGGGGGGTCGGCACTAGCAATCAGCCCCAGCATTTT. Amino acids: CASSGSFGGGVGTSNQPQHF.

This clone was observed a handful of times. The CDR3 loop is CASSPDSTQETQYF. DNA of the CDR3: TGCGCCAGCAGCCCTGACAGTACGCAAGAGACCCAGTACTTC. The chain joins TRBV5-1 to TRBJ2-5; D is possibly TRBD1 (5 bases). Trimming removed 4 bases from V and 2 bases from J, with 12 bases in between. The CDR3 is 14 residues long. CDR1 is SGHRS and CDR2 is YFSETQ in the germline V gene. The variable domain in full, with the rest retrieved from reference TRBV5-1 and TRBJ2-5, is KAGVTQTPRYLIKTRGQQVTLSCSPISGHRSVSWYQQTPGQGLQFLFEYFSETQRNKGNFPGRFSGRQFSNSRSEMNVSTLELGDSALYLCASSPDSTQETQYFGPGTRLLVL.

The chain uses TRBV11-1 and TRBJ2-3; 7 bases match TRBD2. The CDR3 loop spans 17 amino acids. Germline V gene sequence: CDR1 SGHAT, CDR2 FQDESV (reference sequence). V gave up 5 bases and J gave up 4 bases; unmatched junction bases: 15. CDR3 amino acids: CASSPLGPGGVADTQYF. The CDR3, as DNA: TGTGCCAGCAGCCCACTTGGGCCGGGAGGTGTGGCAGATACGCAGTATTTT.